This is a list of T cell receptor beta chains from one sample in a study of sequential checkpoint blockade in melanoma. This table comes from immunoSEQ multiplex PCR, and its TCRdb copy is limited to in-frame clones, with some not included. The sample yields under 40,000 clones, approximately 91% seen once. The sequencing here drew on CD8+ T cells sorted from blood (inferred from file names), taken from a patient given nivolumab and ipilimumab in sequence. All receptors derive from a human donor with melanoma. Both conserved end residues are trimmed from each CDR3. Each record gives: J gene, V gene, CDR3 protein.

J gene: TRBJ2-1; V gene: TRBV7-9; CDR3 protein: ASRRGPPSRGQF
J gene: TRBJ2-5; V gene: TRBV4-1; CDR3 protein: ASSQVAGVREGTQY
J gene: TRBJ1-5; V gene: TRBV5-6; CDR3 protein: ASRKQGYSNQPQH
J gene: TRBJ1-1; V gene: TRBV19; CDR3 protein: ASSAGGYTEAF
J gene: TRBJ1-1; V gene: TRBV4-3; CDR3 protein: ASSQEPGRVTEAF
J gene: TRBJ2-7; V gene: TRBV11-2; CDR3 protein: ASSLGAGAFEQY
J gene: TRBJ2-1; V gene: TRBV7-9; CDR3 protein: ASSSGQGAYNEQF
J gene: TRBJ1-1; V gene: TRBV29-1; CDR3 protein: SGLDSPTTMNTEAF
J gene: TRBJ1-5; V gene: TRBV13; CDR3 protein: ASSLQGSNQPQH
J gene: TRBJ1-4; V gene: TRBV6-5; CDR3 protein: ASSWTGIGEKLF
J gene: TRBJ2-3; V gene: TRBV9; CDR3 protein: ASSVRAGEDTDTQY
J gene: TRBJ2-1; V gene: TRBV7-6; CDR3 protein: ASSLWIGTSGSPSYNEQF
J gene: TRBJ2-7; V gene: TRBV5-4; CDR3 protein: ASSGTGFSYEQY
J gene: TRBJ2-1; V gene: TRBV27; CDR3 protein: ASSRQGSSYNEQF
J gene: TRBJ1-5; V gene: TRBV27; CDR3 protein: ASSSGLHQPQH
J gene: TRBJ2-2; V gene: TRBV4-3; CDR3 protein: ASSIAGWELF
J gene: TRBJ2-1; V gene: TRBV5-1; CDR3 protein: ASSSGLANSYNEQF
J gene: TRBJ2-1; V gene: TRBV6-5; CDR3 protein: ASSPLAGAYNEQF
J gene: TRBJ2-3; V gene: TRBV5-1; CDR3 protein: ASSLQNLYTDTQY
J gene: TRBJ1-3; V gene: TRBV6-5; CDR3 protein: ASSTSTGTGNTIY
J gene: TRBJ1-2; V gene: TRBV5-1; CDR3 protein: ASSLDRGRSEARGGYT
J gene: TRBJ1-1; V gene: TRBV19; CDR3 protein: ASSIGTAEAF
J gene: -; V gene: TRBV10-2; CDR3 protein: ASSDLAGSRYEQY
J gene: TRBJ2-1; V gene: TRBV29-1; CDR3 protein: SVPLEISGRYNEQF
J gene: -; V gene: TRBV7-9; CDR3 protein: ASSLVGTAYEQY
J gene: TRBJ1-1; V gene: TRBV6-5; CDR3 protein: ASSSGQGAWTEAF
J gene: TRBJ2-3; V gene: TRBV19; CDR3 protein: ASSPPPSGTDTDTQY
J gene: TRBJ1-1; V gene: TRBV27; CDR3 protein: ASRDRNTEAF
J gene: TRBJ2-1; V gene: TRBV7-2; CDR3 protein: ASSLAEVAVWVGEQF
J gene: TRBJ2-1; V gene: TRBV27; CDR3 protein: ASGPKRF
J gene: TRBJ1-2; V gene: TRBV19; CDR3 protein: ASRGTGGAFPIGGYT
J gene: TRBJ2-7; V gene: TRBV28; CDR3 protein: ASSHGTGNSYEQY
J gene: TRBJ2-2; V gene: TRBV9; CDR3 protein: ASSATNPGTGELF
J gene: TRBJ2-4; V gene: TRBV27; CDR3 protein: ASSGLGWSKNIQY
J gene: TRBJ2-5; V gene: TRBV9; CDR3 protein: ASSFREGQETQY
J gene: TRBJ2-5; V gene: TRBV29-1; CDR3 protein: SVEGLLAGGPLAQY
J gene: TRBJ1-4; V gene: TRBV7-9; CDR3 protein: ASSSQGNGEKLF
J gene: TRBJ1-1; V gene: TRBV29-1; CDR3 protein: SVVPTGGYTEAF
J gene: TRBJ1-2; V gene: TRBV4-1; CDR3 protein: ASSQDPGGTYGYT
J gene: TRBJ1-2; V gene: TRBV5-1; CDR3 protein: ASTPGGYGYT
J gene: TRBJ1-1; V gene: TRBV7-8; CDR3 protein: ASSPLLNTEAF
J gene: TRBJ2-7; V gene: TRBV28; CDR3 protein: ATQTGVSYEQY
J gene: TRBJ2-7; V gene: TRBV7-6; CDR3 protein: ASSPLVGQGRSYEQY
J gene: TRBJ2-3; V gene: TRBV4-1; CDR3 protein: ASSQDGGFGLAENTDTQY
J gene: TRBJ2-3; V gene: TRBV9; CDR3 protein: ASSVEGGTRLDTQY
J gene: TRBJ1-5; V gene: TRBV27; CDR3 protein: ASSLTGLSGHQPQH
J gene: TRBJ1-4; V gene: TRBV29-1; CDR3 protein: SVDSTGSGEKLF
J gene: TRBJ2-1; V gene: TRBV19; CDR3 protein: ASSTLGLANEQF
J gene: TRBJ2-3; V gene: TRBV11-2; CDR3 protein: ASSLRGSSVTDTQY
J gene: TRBJ1-1; V gene: TRBV4-1; CDR3 protein: ASSQTLQGNTEAF
J gene: TRBJ1-4; V gene: TRBV28; CDR3 protein: ASSSQGYEKLF
J gene: TRBJ2-3; V gene: TRBV25-1; CDR3 protein: ASSPRLADTDTQY
J gene: TRBJ1-1; V gene: TRBV6-6; CDR3 protein: ASSWDREAF
J gene: TRBJ2-5; V gene: TRBV7-2; CDR3 protein: ASSLRTPIPQY
J gene: TRBJ1-1; V gene: TRBV28; CDR3 protein: ASSLIRVDTEAF
J gene: TRBJ2-2; V gene: TRBV19; CDR3 protein: AIRLAGTGELF
J gene: TRBJ1-2; V gene: TRBV7-2; CDR3 protein: ASSTDSNNYGYT
J gene: TRBJ2-1; V gene: TRBV7-9; CDR3 protein: ASSLFGASGSHEQF
J gene: TRBJ2-1; V gene: TRBV27; CDR3 protein: ASSFVAPSSYNEQF